This entry concerns a single T cell receptor beta chain. Its cognate antigen is unknown. Trimming took 5 bases from V and 1 from J, leaving 19 bases between them. The CDR3 is 17 amino acids. The data stem from a study of T-cell memory formation after mild COVID-19. Study-wide results and caveats: Some SARS-CoV-2-responding clones were already detected in memory before infection. Later expanders leaned CD4+, whereas clones that contracted between day 15 and 85 were balanced CD4/CD8.

A single record per CDR3 protein comes from TCRdb applying MiXCR to the 5' RACE reads. The repertoire holds about 390,000 distinct CDR3 sequences, with 16% as singletons. Input material: PBMCs or a T cell subset sorted from them (not recorded which). This chain uses TRBV12-3 or TRBV12-4 with TRBJ2-3, with D perhaps assigned TRBD1 or TRBD2 (5 bases each). This receptor was identified in a young man who had mild COVID-19 (a few samples of this study predate the infection). Cell type and time point are not known. The CDR3 DNA reads TGTGCCAGCAGTGGGGTTTCGACGGGGCTCCGCACAGATACGCAGTATTTT. Protein product: CASSGVSTGLRTDTQYF.